This T cell receptor (beta chain) was recovered during a study of Ad26.COV2.S vaccination and SARS-CoV-2 variants. Study-wide context: The Ad26.COV2.S arm of the COV1001 trial was where the donor was placed. Recipients of Ad26.COV2.S got it intramuscularly, once or twice 56 days apart. Overall study findings and caveats: Vaccine recipients had higher spike-specific TCR breadth than placebo recipients.

Trimming took 4 bases from V and 5 from J, leaving 9 bases between them. This CDR3 spans 13 amino acids. Germline CDR1 and CDR2: MNHEY and SVGAGI. Treatment defined: some 20 received Ad26.COV2.S at low or high dose, single or two shots; about 5 received placebo; per-sample allocation not given. Day 63 after the first vaccine or placebo injection was the time point for sampling. A Boston adult aged 18-55 years was the donor. A remark on this clone: Its antigen is as yet unknown.

The repertoire was sequenced with immunoSEQ multiplex PCR; TCRdb's copy has only in-frame clones and lacks some. The table includes 300,000 to 400,000 clones, around 87% detected once. The chain recombines TRBV6-5 with TRBJ2-1; D is unresolved. Sequenced here: peripheral blood, sampled in a trial of Ad26.COV2.S vaccine versus placebo. The sequence derives from a person between 18 and 65 years old who received the Ad26.COV2.S COVID-19 vaccine or a placebo. This CDR3 is CASSSDLNNEQFF. In nucleotides, the CDR3 is TGTGCCAGCAGTTCCGATCTTAACAATGAGCAGTTCTTC.